Included here is one T cell receptor beta chain sequence, with context. The antigen is not known. Quantitative molecular-barcoded 5'-RACE generated the TCR beta libraries. TCRdb recomputed calls from the 5' RACE reads with MiXCR, one row per CDR3 protein. Seen here are around 770,000 distinct CDR3 sequences, 19% observed once, and the top ten hold 15% to 20%. This entry comes from a study of CD8 T cells in ankylosing spondylitis. Study-wide findings and caveats: Several highly homologous variants made up a TCR beta motif, and this motif appeared characteristic of ankylosing spondylitis blood. Relatively rare in peripheral blood, disease-linked clones were also CD8+. As reported, disease-linked clones showed significant enrichment in matched ankylosing spondylitis synovial fluid.

V gave up 5 bases and J gave up 0 bases, with 8 bases separating them. The CDR3 covers 13 residues. The germline CDR1 and CDR2 sequences are DFQATT and SNEGSKA (reference sequence). The chain combines TRBV20-1 with TRBJ1-5; D gene uncertain. This clonotype originated in a male donor with ankylosing spondylitis. Material for sequencing was blood, either unsorted or a sorted T cell fraction (not recorded which). In DNA form, the CDR3 reads TGCAGTGCTTTTACAGATAGCAATCAGCCCCAGCATTTT. This translates into CSAFTDSNQPQHF.